The source of this T cell receptor (beta chain) is a study of T cells of healthy individuals. This clonotype turned up a few times. One entry per CDR3 protein results from TCRdb running MiXCR on the 5' RACE reads. The table shows 95,000 to 100,000 distinct CDR3 sequences, with 17% occurring only once. This clonotype was obtained from a human donor in good health.

CDR3 DNA sequence: TGCGCCAGCAGCTTGGGCGAGACTGGTGAAAAACTGTTTTTT. This codes for CASSLGETGEKLFF. The chain recombines TRBV5-1 with TRBJ1-4; D not certain. The CDR3 sequence is 14 residues long. Trimming took off 0 bases at V and 7 bases at J, with 10 bases between the two ends. Germline loops: CDR1 SGHRS, CDR2 YFSETQ.